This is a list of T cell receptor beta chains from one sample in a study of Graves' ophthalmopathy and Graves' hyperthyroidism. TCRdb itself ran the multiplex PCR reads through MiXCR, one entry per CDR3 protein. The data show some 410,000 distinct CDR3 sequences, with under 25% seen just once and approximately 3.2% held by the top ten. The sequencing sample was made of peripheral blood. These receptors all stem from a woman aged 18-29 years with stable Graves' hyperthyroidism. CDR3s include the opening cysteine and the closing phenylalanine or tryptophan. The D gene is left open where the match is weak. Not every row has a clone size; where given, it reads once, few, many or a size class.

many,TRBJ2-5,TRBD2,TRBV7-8,TGTGCCAGCAGCTTCAGACTAGCGGAGACCCAGTACTTC,CASSFRLAETQYF
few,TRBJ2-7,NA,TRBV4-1,TGCGCCAGCAGCCAAGATCGGGAATACTACGAGCAGTACTTC,CASSQDREYYEQYF
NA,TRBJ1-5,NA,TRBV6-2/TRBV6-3,TGTGCCAGCAGTTACCCCCCAATGAAAGGGCAGGGTCAGCCCCAGCATTTT,CASSYPPMKGQGQPQHF
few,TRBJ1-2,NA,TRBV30,TGTGCCTCGGGACGGCTCCCTAACTATGGCTACACCTTC,CASGRLPNYGYTF
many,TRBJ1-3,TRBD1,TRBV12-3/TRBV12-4,TGTGCCAGCAGTTTTTTGACAGGGGAAATTTTGGGAGACACCATATATTTT,CASSFLTGEILGDTIYF
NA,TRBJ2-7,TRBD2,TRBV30,TGTGCCTGGAGGCGCCGGGGGGGCACATACGAGCAGTACTTC,CAWRRRGGTYEQYF
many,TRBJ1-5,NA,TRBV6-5,TGTGCCAGCAGTTCTACAGGGTCTGGAATGTACCAGCCCCAGCATTTT,CASSSTGSGMYQPQHF
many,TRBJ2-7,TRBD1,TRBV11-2,TGTGCCAGCAGCTTAGTGAGGGGGCCGACCTACGAGCAGTACTTC,CASSLVRGPTYEQYF
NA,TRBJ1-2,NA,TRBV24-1,TGTGCCACCAGTGATTTGATCGGCTACACCTTC,CATSDLIGYTF
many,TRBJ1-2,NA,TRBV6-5,TGTGCCAGCAGTTATGATGCTGTCTCTGGTGGCTACACCTTC,CASSYDAVSGGYTF
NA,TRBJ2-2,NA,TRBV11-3,TGTGCCAGCAGCTTAATAGGTTCCTTGTCCGGGGAGCTGTTTTTT,CASSLIGSLSGELFF
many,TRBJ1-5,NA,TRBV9,TGTGCCAGCAGCGCTGGACAAGTACATCAGCCCCAGCATTTT,CASSAGQVHQPQHF
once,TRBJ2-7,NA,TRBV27,TGTGCCTCGAGGTCGACGCACAACGAGCAGTACTTC,CASRSTHNEQYF
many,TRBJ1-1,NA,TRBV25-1,TGTGCCAGCAGTGATGGGGGGGGAGGAGCTTTCTTT,CASSDGGGGAFF
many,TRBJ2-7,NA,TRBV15,TGTGCCACCAGCAACAGGAGGAGCTCCTACGAGCAGTACTTC,CATSNRRSSYEQYF
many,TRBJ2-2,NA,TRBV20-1,TGCAGTGCTAGAGGGCTCCCCGGCGCCGATCTCACCGGGGAGCTGTTTTTT,CSARGLPGADLTGELFF
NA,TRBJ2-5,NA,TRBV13,TGTGCCAGCAGCTTAGGTCGCGGGGCCCAATCTAAAGAGACCCAGTACTTC,CASSLGRGAQSKETQYF
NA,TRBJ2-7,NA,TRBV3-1,TGTGCCAGCAGCCAGCGGAGCTCCTACGAGCAGTACTTC,CASSQRSSYEQYF
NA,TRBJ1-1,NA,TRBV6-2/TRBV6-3,TGTGCCAGCAAAAACGGGGCTCGGGAAGCTTTCTTT,CASKNGAREAFF
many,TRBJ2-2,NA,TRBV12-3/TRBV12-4,TGTGCCAGCAGCCGGCAGGGCGTCGCGAACACCGGGGAGCTGTTTTTT,CASSRQGVANTGELFF
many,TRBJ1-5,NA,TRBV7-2,TGTGCCAGCAGAACAGATCCAAATCAGCCCCAGCATTTT,CASRTDPNQPQHF
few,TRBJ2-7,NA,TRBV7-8,TGTGCCAGCAGCCGCAGGGACGGAGGCTACGAGCAGTACTTC,CASSRRDGGYEQYF
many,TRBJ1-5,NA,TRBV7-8,TGTGCCAGCAGCTTCGGCAGGGTTGGTAATCAGCCCCAGCATTTT,CASSFGRVGNQPQHF
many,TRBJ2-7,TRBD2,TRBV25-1,TGTGCCAGCGGCCGGACTAGCGGTAGCTCCTACGAGCAGTACTTC,CASGRTSGSSYEQYF
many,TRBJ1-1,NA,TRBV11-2,TGTGCCAGCAGCTTGGATCCCGGGGGGCTGAGCACTGAAGCTTTCTTT,CASSLDPGGLSTEAFF
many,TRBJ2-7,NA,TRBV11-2,TGTGCCAGCAGCTTAGTTGGAGGATACGGTTACGAGCAGTACTTC,CASSLVGGYGYEQYF
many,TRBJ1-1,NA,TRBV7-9,TGTGCCAGCAGCCACAGGGACAAAGCCCACACTGAAGCTTTCTTT,CASSHRDKAHTEAFF
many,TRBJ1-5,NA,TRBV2,TGTGCCAGCAGCCGGGTTCCGACTAGCAATCAGCCCCAGCATTTT,CASSRVPTSNQPQHF
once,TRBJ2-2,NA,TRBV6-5,TGTGCCAGCAGTTACGTCGGGACGGTGGAGCTGTTTTTT,CASSYVGTVELFF
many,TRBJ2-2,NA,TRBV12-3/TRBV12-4,TGTGCCAGCAGTTTCGACAGTGTCGACGGGGAGCTGTTTTTT,CASSFDSVDGELFF
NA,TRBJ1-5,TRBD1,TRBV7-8,TGTGCCAGCAGCTTAGAGGGACAGGGGACCAATCAGCCCCAGCATTTT,CASSLEGQGTNQPQHF
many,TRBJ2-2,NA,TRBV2,TGTGCCAGCACCATATCACGGGGCGTTACCGGGGAGCTGTTTTTT,CASTISRGVTGELFF
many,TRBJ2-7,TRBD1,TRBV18,TGTGCCAGCTCACCCATGACAGGGCACTACGAGCAGTACTTC,CASSPMTGHYEQYF
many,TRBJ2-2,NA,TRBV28,TGTGCCAGCAGTTTATCAGGGAACACCGGGGAGCTGTTTTTT,CASSLSGNTGELFF
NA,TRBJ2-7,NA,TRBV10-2,TGCGCCAGCAGTGAGTCGTGGGACTCCACCTACGAGCAGTACTTC,CASSESWDSTYEQYF
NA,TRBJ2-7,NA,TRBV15,TGTGCCACCAGCAGAGATCTCAGCAGGGACGAGCAGTACTTC,CATSRDLSRDEQYF
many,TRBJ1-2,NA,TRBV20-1,TGCAGTGCTAGTTGGACCGGGAACTATGGCTACACCTTC,CSASWTGNYGYTF
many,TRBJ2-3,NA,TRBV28,TGTGCCAGCAGCCAAAGACAAACAGATACGCAGTATTTT,CASSQRQTDTQYF
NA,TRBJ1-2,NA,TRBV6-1,TGTGCCAGCACCAAAGGGCATGGCTACACCTTC,CASTKGHGYTF
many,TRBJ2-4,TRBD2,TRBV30,TGTGCCTGGAGTATACTAGCGGGGGACCTAGCCAAAAACATTCAGTACTTC,CAWSILAGDLAKNIQYF